A single sample gave rise to the 25 T cell receptor beta chains below, sequenced in a study of cytomegalovirus exposure and HLA in healthy donors. A multiplex PCR was run with 60 Vbeta primers and 13 Jbeta primers. Measured with immunoSEQ multiplex PCR; TCRdb has only the in-frame clones, and not every one. The listing contains some 150,000 clones. Sequenced: PBMCs. The source is a young woman in good health and CMV-seronegative.

The gene calls are TRBV11-2 and TRBJ1-1, with D possibly being TRBD1 (5 bases). Per the germline V gene, CDR1 is SGHAT and CDR2 is FQNNGV. CDR3 length: 13 amino acids. V shed 5 bases and J shed 3 bases, with 10 bases lying between them. The CDR3 sequence is CASSLGLYTEAFF. The CDR3 DNA reads as TGTGCCAGCAGCCTGGGGCTCTACACTGAAGCTTTCTTT. The full variable domain, rest sourced from reference TRBV11-2 and TRBJ1-1, is EAGVAQSPRYKIIEKRQSVAFWCNPISGHATLYWYQQILGQGPKLLIQFQNNGVVDDSQLPKDRFSAERLKGVDSTLKIQPAKLEDSAVYLCASSLGLYTEAFFGQGTRLTVV.

The chain uses TRBV5-1 and TRBJ2-7, with D unresolved. V lost 1 base to trimming and J lost 0 bases, with 11 bases between them. The CDR3 runs 15 residues. CDR1 is SGHRS and CDR2 is YFSETQ in the germline V gene. CDR3 sequence: CASSLSGSPSYEQYF. The CDR3 nucleotides are TGCGCCAGCAGCTTGAGTGGCAGTCCCTCCTACGAGCAGTACTTC.

The chain carries TRBV6-4 and TRBJ2-3; the D is unclear. V was cut by 2 bases and J by 2 bases, with 5 bases left in between. The germline V gene encodes CDR1 MRHNA and CDR2 SNTAGT. This CDR3 comprises 13 residues. The CDR3 loop is CASSDEHTDTQYF. The DNA of the CDR3 is TGTGCCAGCAGTGACGAACACACAGATACGCAGTATTTT.

J is TRBJ2-7 and V is TRBV5-6, with TRBD2 matching over 8 bases. This CDR3 has 16 residues. Germline values: CDR1 SGHDT, CDR2 YYEEEE. V lost 3 bases to trimming and J lost 4 bases; unmatched junction nucleotides: 12. CDR3 bases: TGTGCCAGCAGCTACCGCGTCTTGGCGGGAGGTTACGAGCAGTACGTC. Translating it yields CASSYRVLAGGYEQYV.

The gene calls are TRBV29-1 and TRBJ2-7, with 14 bases identical to TRBD2. The CDR3 is made up of 16 amino acids. Germline loops: CDR1 SQVTM, CDR2 ANQGSEA. The J segment lost 0 bases and the V segment lost 5 bases, leaving 6 bases of the junction unmatched. CDR3 nucleotide sequence: TGCAGCGTTTCTCGGACTAGCGGGAGGAGCTCCTACGAGCAGTACTTC. Amino acids: CSVSRTSGRSSYEQYF.

The J gene is TRBJ2-1, the V gene TRBV7-2; D is perhaps TRBD2 (6 bases). Deletions cut 5 bases from V and 2 bases from J, with 22 bases between. CDR1 SGHTA and CDR2 FQGNSA come from the germline V gene. The length of the CDR3 is 18 residues. The CDR3: CASSPHAPLATAYNEQFF. CDR3 DNA: TGTGCCAGCAGCCCCCACGCTCCCCTAGCGACAGCCTACAATGAGCAGTTCTTC.

The rearrangement joins TRBV9 to TRBJ2-6; the D is unclear. Trimming shortened V by 3 bases and J by 0 bases, and 13 bases separated the two germline ends. CDR3 length: 17 residues. Germline-derived CDR1 and CDR2 are SGDLS and YYNGEE. The CDR3 reads CASSGRNEVSGANVLTF. For the CDR3, the DNA is TGTGCCAGCAGCGGGCGGAATGAGGTCTCTGGGGCCAACGTCCTGACTTTC.

The chain has TRBV28 and TRBJ1-1, with D tentatively TRBD1 (6 bases). The CDR3 covers 14 residues. Trimming took 6 bases from V and 5 from J, leaving 16 bases between them. CDR1 MDHEN and CDR2 SYDVKM come from the germline V gene. CDR3 region: CASSLGGRRTEAFF. For the CDR3, the DNA is TGTGCCAGCAGCCTGGGGGGGCGGAGAACTGAAGCTTTCTTT.

V gene TRBV9 combines with J gene TRBJ2-2; D remains unclear. CDR1 and CDR2 from the germline V gene are SGDLS and YYNGEE. CDR3 length equals 14 residues. Trimming left V 2 bases short and J 1 base short, with 6 bases between. CDR3 nucleotide sequence: TGTGCCAGCAGCGTGAATAGGAACACCGGGGAGCTGTTTTTT. It encodes CASSVNRNTGELFF.

The chain carries TRBV14 and TRBJ2-1; 11 bases map to TRBD1. Germline V gives CDR1 SGHDN, CDR2 FVKESK. The V segment lost 4 bases and the J segment 8 bases; nucleotides outside the gene matches: 13. The CDR3 spans 17 residues. CDR3 residues: CASSLLFLGQGEDEQFF. The CDR3 nucleotides read TGTGCCAGCAGCCTGCTATTTCTGGGACAGGGGGAGGATGAGCAGTTCTTC.

The chain links TRBV27 to TRBJ2-1, with 7 bases lining up with TRBD2. The junction had 10 bases not matched to a gene; V was cut back by 10 bases and J by 4 bases. Germline values: CDR1 MNHEY, CDR2 SMNVEV (reference sequence). The CDR3 contains 14 residues. The CDR3 nucleotides read TGTGCCACCTGGCCGGCTAGCGGTTACAATGAGCAGTTCTTC. This codes for CATWPASGYNEQFF.

V is TRBV2 and J is TRBJ1-5, with D possibly being TRBD1 (6 bases). Per germline, CDR1 SNHLY and CDR2 FYNNEI. CDR3 length: 15 amino acids. The V end lost 5 bases, the J end lost 0 bases, and 11 bases lay between the germline ends. For the CDR3, the DNA is TGTGCCAGCAGTTATACGGACAGTAGCAATCAGCCCCAGCATTTT. Protein sequence: CASSYTDSSNQPQHF.

V usage is TRBV30 and J usage is TRBJ2-7, with 9 bases lining up with TRBD2. The germline V gene has CDR1 GTSNPN and CDR2 SVGIG (reference sequence). This CDR3 is built from 14 residues. After removal of 1 base from V and 2 bases from J, the junction contained 3 bases not matched to a gene. CDR3 sequence reads: CAWSGLAEAYEQYF. The CDR3 DNA sequence: TGTGCCTGGAGTGGACTAGCGGAAGCCTACGAGCAGTACTTC. Full variable domain (rest looked up from reference TRBV30 and TRBJ2-7): SQTIHQWPATLVQPVGSPLSLECTVEGTSNPNLYWYRQAAGRGLQLLFYSVGIGQISSEVPQNLSASRPQDRQFILSSKKLLLSDSGFYLCAWSGLAEAYEQYFGPGTRLTVT.

This sequence joins TRBV7-2 and TRBJ1-2, with D possibly matching TRBD1 (6 bases). Germline V gene sequence: CDR1 SGHTA, CDR2 FQGNSA. CDR3 length: 14 residues. Deletions cut 1 base from V and 4 bases from J, with 10 bases between. The CDR3 coding sequence is TGTGCCAGCAGCTTAGATGGGGGGGCCTATGGCTACACCTTC. It is translated as CASSLDGGAYGYTF.

The chain employs TRBV15 and TRBJ2-1; maybe TRBD2 (5 bases). From germline, CDR1 is LNHNV and CDR2 YYDKDF (reference sequence). There are 17 residues in the CDR3. V was pared by 0 bases and J by 2 bases, with 14 bases between. The DNA of the CDR3 is TGTGCCACCAGCAGAGATGGTAGCGAATCGCCCTACAATGAGCAGTTCTTC. This translates into CATSRDGSESPYNEQFF.

The chain recombines TRBV19 with TRBJ2-7, with 7 bases identical to TRBD1. The CDR3 covers 13 residues. V was pared by 5 bases and J by 6 bases, with 7 bases of the junction left unmatched. Germline V gives CDR1 LNHDA, CDR2 SQIVND (reference sequence). The CDR3 DNA reads TGTGCCAGTAGTTGGAAGGGGACAGTCGAGCAGTACTTC. This encodes CASSWKGTVEQYF. Looking up the rest from reference TRBV19 and TRBJ2-7 gives the full variable domain: DGGITQSPKYLFRKEGQNVTLSCEQNLNHDAMYWYRQDPGQGLRLIYYSQIVNDFQKGDIAEGYSVSREKKESFPLTVTSAQKNPTAFYLCASSWKGTVEQYFGPGTRLTVT.

The chain couples TRBV6-1 to TRBJ2-7; TRBD2 agrees at 9 bases. CDR1 MNHNS and CDR2 SASEGT come from the germline V gene. The length of the CDR3 is 15 residues. V dropped 6 bases and J dropped 2; count of bases not matched to a gene: 8. The CDR3 nucleotides read TGTGCCAGCAGATCCGGGACTAGCAATGCCTACGAGCAGTACTTC. Protein: CASRSGTSNAYEQYF.

The genes are TRBV7-3 and TRBJ2-2, with 9 bases identical to TRBD1. This CDR3 is 16 amino acids long. The germline gives CDR1 SGHTA, CDR2 FQGTGA. V lost 5 bases and J lost 2; bases outside the gene matches: 6. CDR3 DNA sequence: TGTGCCAGCAGCCCAGGGACAGGGTTTAACACCGGGGAGCTGTTTTTT. Translated: CASSPGTGFNTGELFF.

The gene calls are TRBV6-1 and TRBJ1-1; 7 bases map to TRBD1. Germline assignment: CDR1 MNHNS and CDR2 SASEGT. The CDR3 runs 14 residues. The V gene end was trimmed by 4 bases and the J gene end by 7 bases; junction bases not matched to a gene: 9. DNA for the CDR3: TGTGCCAGCAGTGGCCCGCGCCGGGACAGTGAAGCTTTCTTT. Translated: CASSGPRRDSEAFF.

The chain carries TRBV7-9 and TRBJ1-3; TRBD1 aligns across 7 bases. The V gene's germline CDR1 is SEHNR and CDR2 FQNEAQ (reference sequence). This CDR3 region has 15 residues. J gave up 2 bases and V 8 bases, and 9 bases lay outside the gene matches. The CDR3 spells CASFAAGGTGNTIYF. CDR3 bases: TGTGCCAGCTTCGCCGCAGGGGGAACTGGAAACACCATATATTTT.

This chain uses TRBV13 with TRBJ2-2, with 8 bases aligning to TRBD2. Per the germline V gene, CDR1 is PRHDT and CDR2 is FYEKMQ (reference sequence). The CDR3 extends over 15 amino acids. The V and J ends lost 5 bases and 1 base, in that order; junction bases with no gene match: 3. The CDR3 sequence: CASSQLAGNTGELFF. DNA for the CDR3: TGTGCCAGCAGCCAGCTAGCGGGGAACACCGGGGAGCTGTTTTTT.

This chain joins TRBV11-2 and TRBJ2-1; 8 nucleotides agree with TRBD1. With V trimmed by 1 base and J by 2 bases, 10 bases remained unmatched. The CDR3 consists of 18 residues. Per germline, CDR1 SGHAT and CDR2 FQNNGV. CDR3 loop: CASSLVPPDRVAYNEQFF. The CDR3 DNA sequence: TGTGCCAGCAGCTTAGTACCCCCGGACAGGGTCGCCTACAATGAGCAGTTCTTC.

The chain combines TRBV18 with TRBJ2-7, with D perhaps matching TRBD1 (5 bases). CDR3 size: 13 residues. Germline CDR1 is KGHSH and CDR2 is LQKENI. V was cut by 1 base and J by 4 bases, with 8 bases left in between. CDR3 protein: CASSPRRGYEQYV. Here the CDR3 DNA reads TGTGCCAGCTCACCACGAAGGGGTTACGAGCAGTACGTC.

This chain connects TRBV2 to TRBJ2-1, with TRBD2 matching 7 bases. The CDR3 covers 15 residues. After removal of 6 bases from V and 5 bases from J, the junction contained 10 bases not matched to a gene. Germline values: CDR1 SNHLY, CDR2 FYNNEI. CDR3 region: CASSVLNGGNNEQFF. In DNA form, the CDR3 reads TGTGCCAGCAGCGTCTTGAACGGGGGGAACAATGAGCAGTTCTTC.

V usage is TRBV10-3 and J usage is TRBJ1-2; D not certain. The ends were cut back, 3 bases at V and 4 bases at J, with 18 bases in the middle. Per the germline V gene, CDR1 is ENHRY and CDR2 is SYGVKD. CDR3 length: 16 amino acids. DNA of the CDR3: TGTGCCATCAGTGACCCCTCGCAATCCAGAATCTATGGCTACACCTTC. This gives the protein CAISDPSQSRIYGYTF.